This TCR beta chain is from a study of blood T cell repertoires in COVID-19. For the study at large: COVID-19 samples, acute and convalescent, were from the United States, Italy and Spain. T cells, B-cell-depleted T cells, or PBMCs supplied cDNA or gDNA.

Authors' data handling: Reference gene primer amplification gave estimated nucleated cell counts. The assay was immunoSEQ multiplex PCR, and TCRdb's table has in-frame clones only and misses some. Clonal size and the V and J genes are those of that table, whereas D and trimming came from the DNA. The data hold roughly 290,000 clones, with approximately 83% observed a single time. In germline, CDR1 is MGHRA, CDR2 YSYEKL. The CDR3 is 15 amino acids. The germline V and J ends were trimmed by 4 bases and 6 bases, with 19 bases remaining between them. Sample: peripheral blood. This receptor was taken from a woman in her thirties who had recovered from COVID-19. The chain joins TRBV4-1 to TRBJ2-7, with TRBD1 as a possible D gene (7 bases). The CDR3 here is CASSLSGAGGGEQYF. CDR3 coding DNA: TGCGCCAGCAGCCTCTCAGGGGCAGGGGGAGGCGAGCAGTACTTC.